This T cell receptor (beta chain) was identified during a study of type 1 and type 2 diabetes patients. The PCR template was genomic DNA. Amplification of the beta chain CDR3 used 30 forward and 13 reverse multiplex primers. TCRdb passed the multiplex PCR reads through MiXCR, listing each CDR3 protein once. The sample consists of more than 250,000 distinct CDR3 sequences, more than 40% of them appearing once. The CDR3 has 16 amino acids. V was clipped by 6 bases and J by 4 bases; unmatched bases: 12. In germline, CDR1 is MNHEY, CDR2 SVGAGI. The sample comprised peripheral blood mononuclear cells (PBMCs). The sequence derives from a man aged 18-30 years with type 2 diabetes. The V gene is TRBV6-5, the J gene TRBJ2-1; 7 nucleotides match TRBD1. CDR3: CASSQGVRARYNEQFF. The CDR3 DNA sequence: TGTGCCAGCAGCCAGGGGGTTAGGGCGAGGTACAATGAGCAGTTCTTC.